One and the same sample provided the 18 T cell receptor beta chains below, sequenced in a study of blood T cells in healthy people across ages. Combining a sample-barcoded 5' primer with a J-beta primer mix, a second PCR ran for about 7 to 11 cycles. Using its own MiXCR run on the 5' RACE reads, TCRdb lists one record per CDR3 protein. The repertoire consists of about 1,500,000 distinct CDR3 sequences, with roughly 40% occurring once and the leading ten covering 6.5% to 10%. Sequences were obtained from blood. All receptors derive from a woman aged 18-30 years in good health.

The chain's CDR3 is CASSLELAGYNEQYF. The CDR3 DNA follows: TGTGCCAGCAGCTTAGAACTAGCGGGCTACAATGAGCAGTACTTC. V gene TRBV7-2 combines with J gene TRBJ2-1, with 9 bases fitting TRBD2. The end of the DNA fits TRBJ2-7 better, so the J call may be wrong. Germline CDR1 reads SGHTA; CDR2 reads FQGNSA. The CDR3 contains 15 residues.

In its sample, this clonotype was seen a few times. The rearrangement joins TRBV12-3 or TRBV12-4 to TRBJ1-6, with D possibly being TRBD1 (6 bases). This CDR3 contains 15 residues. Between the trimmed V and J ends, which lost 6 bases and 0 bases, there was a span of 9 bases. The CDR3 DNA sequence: TGTGCCAGCAGACCCAGGGGCTCCTATAATTCACCCCTCCACTTT. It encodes CASRPRGSYNSPLHF.

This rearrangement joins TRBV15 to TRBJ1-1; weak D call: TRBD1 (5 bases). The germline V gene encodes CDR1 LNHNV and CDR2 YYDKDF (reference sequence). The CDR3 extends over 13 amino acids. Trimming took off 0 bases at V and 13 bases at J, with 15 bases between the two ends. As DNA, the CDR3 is TGTGCCACCAGCAGAGATCGCAGGGCCGTTGATTTCTTT. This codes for CATSRDRRAVDFF.

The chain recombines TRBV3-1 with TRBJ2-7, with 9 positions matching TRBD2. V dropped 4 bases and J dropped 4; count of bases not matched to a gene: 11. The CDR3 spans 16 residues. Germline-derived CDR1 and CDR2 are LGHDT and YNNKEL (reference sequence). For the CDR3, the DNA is TGTGCCAGCAGCCTCAGAGGGTCTAGCGGGAATTACGAGCAGTACTTC. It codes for CASSLRGSSGNYEQYF.

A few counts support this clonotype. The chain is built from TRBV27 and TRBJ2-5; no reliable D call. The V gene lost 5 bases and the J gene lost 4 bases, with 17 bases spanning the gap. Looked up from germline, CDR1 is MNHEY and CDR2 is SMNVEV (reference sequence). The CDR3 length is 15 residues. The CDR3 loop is CASSPRAMGPETQYF. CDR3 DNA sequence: TGTGCCAGCAGTCCACGGGCCATGGGCCCAGAGACCCAGTACTTC.

CDR3 nucleotides: TGTGCCAGCAGTGATCCGGCAGGTAGCACAGATACGCAGTATTTT. It encodes CASSDPAGSTDTQYF. This chain uses TRBV2 with TRBJ2-3; D call uncertain. Trimming removed 3 bases at V and 0 bases at J, with 10 bases between. Germline assignment: CDR1 SNHLY and CDR2 FYNNEI. The CDR3 sequence is 15 residues long.

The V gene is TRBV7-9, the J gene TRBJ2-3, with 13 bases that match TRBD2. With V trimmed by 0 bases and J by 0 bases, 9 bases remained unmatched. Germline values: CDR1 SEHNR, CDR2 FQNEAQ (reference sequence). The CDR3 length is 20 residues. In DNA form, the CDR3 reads TGTGCCAGCAGCTTAGCACAGGGACTAGCGGGGATTCGGAGCACAGATACGCAGTATTTT. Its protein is CASSLAQGLAGIRSTDTQYF.

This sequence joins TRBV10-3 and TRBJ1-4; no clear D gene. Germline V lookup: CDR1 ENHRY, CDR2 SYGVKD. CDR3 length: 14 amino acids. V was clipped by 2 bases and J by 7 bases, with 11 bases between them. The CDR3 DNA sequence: TGTGCCATCAGTGAGCCGGAACTAGGTGAAAAACTGTTTTTT. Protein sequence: CAISEPELGEKLFF.

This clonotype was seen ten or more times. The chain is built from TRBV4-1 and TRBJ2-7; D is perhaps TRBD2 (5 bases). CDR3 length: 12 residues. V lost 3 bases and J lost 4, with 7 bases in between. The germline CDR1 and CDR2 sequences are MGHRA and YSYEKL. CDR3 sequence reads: CASSQPGYEQYF. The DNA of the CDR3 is TGCGCCAGCAGCCAGCCGGGGTACGAGCAGTACTTC.

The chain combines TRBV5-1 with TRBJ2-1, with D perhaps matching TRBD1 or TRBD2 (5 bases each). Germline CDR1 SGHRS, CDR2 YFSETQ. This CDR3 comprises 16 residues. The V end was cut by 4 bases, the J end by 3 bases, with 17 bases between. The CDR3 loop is CASSRGTLKDYNEQFF. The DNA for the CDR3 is TGCGCCAGCAGCAGAGGGACCCTCAAAGACTACAATGAGCAGTTCTTC. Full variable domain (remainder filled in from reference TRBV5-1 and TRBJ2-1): KAGVTQTPRYLIKTRGQQVTLSCSPISGHRSVSWYQQTPGQGLQFLFEYFSETQRNKGNFPGRFSGRQFSNSRSEMNVSTLELGDSALYLCASSRGTLKDYNEQFFGPGTRLTVL.

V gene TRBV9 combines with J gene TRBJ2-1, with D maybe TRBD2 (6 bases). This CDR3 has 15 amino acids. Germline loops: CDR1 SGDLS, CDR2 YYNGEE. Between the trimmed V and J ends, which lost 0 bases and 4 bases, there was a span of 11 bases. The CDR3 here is CASSVGGERYNEQFF. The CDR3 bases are TGTGCCAGCAGCGTAGGGGGGGAACGTTACAATGAGCAGTTCTTC.

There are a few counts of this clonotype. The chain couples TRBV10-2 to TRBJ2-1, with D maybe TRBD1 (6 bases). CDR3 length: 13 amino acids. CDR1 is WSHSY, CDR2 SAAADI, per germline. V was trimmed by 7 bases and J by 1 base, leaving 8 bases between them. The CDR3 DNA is TGCGCCAGCACCCAGGGGTCCTACAATGAGCAGTTCTTC. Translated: CASTQGSYNEQFF.

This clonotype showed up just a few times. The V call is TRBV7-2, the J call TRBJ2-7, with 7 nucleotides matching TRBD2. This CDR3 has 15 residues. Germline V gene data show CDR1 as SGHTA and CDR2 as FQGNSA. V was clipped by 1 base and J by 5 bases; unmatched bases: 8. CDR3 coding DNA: TGTGCCAGCAGCTTAGTGACGGGAGCGGGGAACGAGCAGTACTTC. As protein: CASSLVTGAGNEQYF.

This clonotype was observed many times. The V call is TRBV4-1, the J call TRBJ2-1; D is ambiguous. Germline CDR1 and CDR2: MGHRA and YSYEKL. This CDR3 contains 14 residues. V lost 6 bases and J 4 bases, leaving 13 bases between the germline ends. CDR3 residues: CASRAAALYNEQFF. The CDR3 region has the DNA TGCGCCAGCAGGGCGGCAGCGCTATACAATGAGCAGTTCTTC.

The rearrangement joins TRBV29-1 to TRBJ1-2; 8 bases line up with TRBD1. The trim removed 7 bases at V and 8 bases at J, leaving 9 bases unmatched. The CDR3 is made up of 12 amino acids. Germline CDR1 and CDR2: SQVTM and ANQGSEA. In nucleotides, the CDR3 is TGCAGCGCTGACAGGGGCCCTTGGGGCTACACCTTC. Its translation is CSADRGPWGYTF.

CDR3 in DNA: TGTGCCAGCAGTTTGGCGGACACTCTATACGAGCAGTACTTC. Encoded protein: CASSLADTLYEQYF. This chain uses TRBV27 with TRBJ2-7, with D maybe TRBD1 (5 bases). The CDR3 consists of 14 residues. Germline V CDR1 and CDR2: MNHEY, SMNVEV (reference sequence). Trimming pared 3 bases from V and 4 bases from J, leaving 13 bases between.

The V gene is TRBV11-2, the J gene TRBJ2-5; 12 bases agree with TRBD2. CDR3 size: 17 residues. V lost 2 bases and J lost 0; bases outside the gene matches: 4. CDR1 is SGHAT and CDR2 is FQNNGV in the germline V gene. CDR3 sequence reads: CASSLRRTSGDQETQYF. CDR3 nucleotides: TGTGCCAGCAGCTTAAGGAGGACTAGCGGGGACCAAGAGACCCAGTACTTC. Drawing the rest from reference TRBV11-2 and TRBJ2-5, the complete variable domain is EAGVAQSPRYKIIEKRQSVAFWCNPISGHATLYWYQQILGQGPKLLIQFQNNGVVDDSQLPKDRFSAERLKGVDSTLKIQPAKLEDSAVYLCASSLRRTSGDQETQYFGPGTRLLVL.

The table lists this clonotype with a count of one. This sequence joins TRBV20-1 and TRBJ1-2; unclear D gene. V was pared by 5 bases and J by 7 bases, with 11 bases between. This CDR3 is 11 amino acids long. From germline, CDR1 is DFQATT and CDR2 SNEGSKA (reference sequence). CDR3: CSARHKSGYTF. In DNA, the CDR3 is TGCAGTGCTCGACACAAGTCTGGCTACACCTTC.